The 17 T cell receptor beta chains listed next were all sequenced from one sample in a study of cytomegalovirus exposure and HLA in healthy donors. The study ran its PCR with 60 Vbeta and 13 Jbeta primers. TCRdb's copy holds only in-frame clones and misses some; the assay was immunoSEQ multiplex PCR. The sample holds 120,000 or so clones; roughly a sixth are singletons and the top ten take 2.9%. Specimen: PBMCs. The receptor source for this set is a female donor in good health and CMV-seropositive.

The genes are TRBV19 and TRBJ1-5, with a tentative D call TRBD1 (6 bases). Germline values: CDR1 LNHDA, CDR2 SQIVND (reference sequence). V lost 1 base and J 7 bases, leaving 14 bases between the germline ends. The length of the CDR3 is 15 residues. The CDR3 region has the DNA TGTGCCAGTAGTATAGCTCAGACAGGCGGCCAGCCCCAGCATTTT. Its translation is CASSIAQTGGQPQHF.

The rearrangement links TRBV27 to TRBJ2-1; 11 bases fit TRBD2. Germline-derived CDR1 and CDR2 are MNHEY and SMNVEV (reference sequence). With 2 bases clipped from V and 7 bases from J, the junction kept 7 bases outside the gene matches. CDR3 length: 16 residues. CDR3 region: CASSLKEGLAVNEQFF. The CDR3 bases are TGTGCCAGCAGTTTAAAGGAGGGACTAGCGGTGAATGAGCAGTTCTTC.

A few counts support this clone. The chain carries TRBV4-1 and TRBJ1-1; 10 positions match TRBD1. J lost 0 bases, V lost 3 bases, and 10 bases had no gene match. The germline gives CDR1 MGHRA, CDR2 YSYEKL. The CDR3 is 18 residues long. CDR3 region: CASSHGGTGVFMNTEAFF. Written as DNA, the CDR3 is TGCGCCAGCAGCCATGGAGGGACAGGGGTTTTCATGAACACTGAAGCTTTCTTT.

This chain uses TRBV6-5 with TRBJ2-3, with D unresolved. This CDR3 contains 9 residues. CDR1 MNHEY and CDR2 SVGAGI come from the germline V gene. V was clipped by 6 bases and J by 8 bases, with 3 bases between them. The CDR3, as DNA: TGTGCCAGCAGGAGTACGCAGTATTTT. This sequence encodes CASRSTQYF.

This chain links TRBV30 with TRBJ2-5, with D maybe TRBD2 (6 bases). Germline V lookup: CDR1 GTSNPN, CDR2 SVGIG (reference sequence). The CDR3 contains 13 residues. Trimming took off 2 bases at V and 6 bases at J, with 13 bases between the two ends. CDR3 in DNA: TGTGCCTGGAGTACGGGGGACGTAAAGACCCAGTACTTC. Translation gives CAWSTGDVKTQYF.

This clone came up a few times. The V gene is TRBV30, the J gene TRBJ1-2; D uncertain. V lost 2 bases and J lost 6, with 10 bases in between. Looked up from germline, CDR1 is GTSNPN and CDR2 is SVGIG (reference sequence). The CDR3 spans 12 residues. For the CDR3, the DNA is TGTGCCTGGAGTTATCACGGGAATGGCTACACCTTC. This sequence encodes CAWSYHGNGYTF.

The chain combines TRBV4-1 with TRBJ1-1; 7 bases match TRBD1. The CDR3 has 16 residues. Looked up from germline, CDR1 is MGHRA and CDR2 is YSYEKL. With V trimmed by 3 bases and J by 4 bases, 11 bases remained unmatched. CDR3 in amino acids: CASSQRTGGDSTEAFF. In DNA, the CDR3 is TGCGCCAGCAGCCAGAGGACAGGAGGGGATTCCACTGAAGCTTTCTTT.

The chain combines TRBV7-2 with TRBJ2-1; 9 bases match TRBD2. Germline V gene data show CDR1 as SGHTA and CDR2 as FQGNSA. The CDR3 is made up of 15 amino acids. V shed 1 base, J shed 6 bases, and the junction held 4 bases outside the gene matches. In DNA form, the CDR3 reads TGTGCCAGCAGCTTAGTGGGGACTAGCATCAATGAGCAGTTCTTC. Its protein product is CASSLVGTSINEQFF.

This clone was seen only a few times. This rearrangement joins TRBV7-2 to TRBJ2-7; the D gene is possibly TRBD1 (6 bases). CDR1 is SGHTA and CDR2 is FQGNSA in the germline V gene. Deletions cut 5 bases from V and 2 bases from J, with 16 bases between. The CDR3 is made up of 15 amino acids. The CDR3: CASSMKIQGTYEQYF. CDR3 DNA: TGTGCCAGCAGCATGAAGATTCAGGGGACCTACGAGCAGTACTTC.

This chain links TRBV2 with TRBJ1-4, with TRBD1 identical over 10 bases. Trimming took 5 bases from V and 7 from J; bases not matched to a gene: 4. The length of the CDR3 is 14 residues. Per the germline V gene, CDR1 is SNHLY and CDR2 is FYNNEI. CDR3: CASSTRTGGEKLFF. The CDR3 nucleotides read TGTGCCAGCAGTACCCGGACAGGGGGTGAAAAACTGTTTTTT.

The sample holds a few counts of this clone. This rearrangement joins TRBV28 to TRBJ1-5; D remains unclear. This CDR3 is 17 amino acids long. The V and J ends lost 4 bases and 3 bases respectively, with 19 bases between them. Germline loops: CDR1 MDHEN, CDR2 SYDVKM. The CDR3 sequence: CASSSPAGKGNNQPQHF. CDR3 in DNA: TGTGCCAGCAGTTCACCGGCGGGAAAAGGGAACAATCAGCCCCAGCATTTT.

This clone was found a few times. V usage is TRBV6-6 and J usage is TRBJ2-1; D may be TRBD2 (6 bases). In germline, CDR1 is MNHNY, CDR2 SVGAGI (reference sequence). The CDR3 is 15 residues long. V was trimmed by 2 bases and J by 2 bases, leaving 10 bases between them. In DNA form, the CDR3 reads TGTGCCAGCAGTTACGCGCGGGGCACCTACAATGAGCAGTTCTTC. Protein sequence: CASSYARGTYNEQFF.

The chain is built from TRBV7-8 and TRBJ2-3; the match to TRBD2 covers 11 bases. Trimming at V came to 5 bases and at J to 5 bases, leaving 12 bases not matched to a gene. Germline lookup yields CDR1 SGHVS and CDR2 FQNEAQ. The CDR3 has 17 residues. The CDR3, as DNA: TGTGCCAGCAGCCGTCGGCTAGCGGGGGGTTCCGAAGATACGCAGTATTTT. Translation: CASSRRLAGGSEDTQYF.

This clone has only a few counts. The J gene is TRBJ1-1, the V gene TRBV5-1; D remains ambiguous. V shed 1 base and J shed 8 bases, with 12 bases lying between them. The germline CDR1 and CDR2 sequences are SGHRS and YFSETQ. CDR3 length equals 13 residues. Written as DNA, the CDR3 is TGCGCCAGCAGCTTGACAGACTATGGGGAAGCTTTCTTT. This encodes CASSLTDYGEAFF.

This clone was seen more than once but under ten times. The V gene is TRBV6-5, the J gene TRBJ2-3; D gene ambiguous. V dropped 0 bases and J dropped 0 bases, with 10 bases sitting between them. CDR3 length: 16 amino acids. Germline V gene sequence: CDR1 MNHEY, CDR2 SVGAGI. CDR3 sequence (DNA): TGTGCCAGCAGTTACTCGAGGCTGGTTAGCACAGATACGCAGTATTTT. Protein product: CASSYSRLVSTDTQYF.

DNA for the CDR3: TGTGCCAGCAGTGATTCAGGGTACTATGGCTACACCTTC. Translating it yields CASSDSGYYGYTF. The chain uses TRBV6-1 and TRBJ1-2; D perhaps matches TRBD1 (5 bases). This CDR3 spans 13 amino acids. Germline assignment: CDR1 MNHNS and CDR2 SASEGT. V lost 3 bases to trimming and J lost 3 bases, with 8 bases between them.

This clone has just a few counts. The chain links TRBV6-5 to TRBJ2-2; D is possibly TRBD2 (7 bases). The CDR3 contains 15 residues. The germline V and J ends were trimmed by 6 bases and 7 bases, with 18 bases remaining between them. Germline CDR1 MNHEY, CDR2 SVGAGI. CDR3 nucleotide sequence: TGTGCCAGCAGATCGATGGGGGGGCAGGTCGGGGAGCTGTTTTTT. It translates to CASRSMGGQVGELFF.